The 10 T cell receptor beta chains below were found in one sample sequenced in a study of blood T cell repertoires in COVID-19 (dated by TCRdb to the early 2020s). The library was generated by the immunoSEQ multiplex PCR assay. TCRdb retrieved this table from immuneACCESS and kept in-frame rearrangements only. Not all clones are present; in checked studies, unresolved V genes account for under half, and no reason is known for the remainder. The sample contains about 210,000 clones, less than 90% of them found a single time. Roughly 3.2% of the sample goes to the ten largest clones. Sequenced material: PBMCs or T cells enriched from blood (not recorded which). Receptors originate from a woman under 40 who had been exposed to COVID-19.

The rearrangement joins TRBV4-2 to TRBJ2-1, with a tentative D call TRBD2 (5 bases). V gave up 1 base and J gave up 5 bases, with 15 bases separating them. Looked up from germline, CDR1 is LGHNA and CDR2 is YNFKEQ. The CDR3 loop spans 16 amino acids. The CDR3 is CASSQVSGLRDNEQFF. The CDR3 DNA reads TGTGCCAGCAGCCAAGTATCTGGTCTGAGGGACAATGAGCAGTTCTTC.

A few counts support this clone. V is TRBV24-1 and J is TRBJ2-2, with 7 bases matching TRBD1. Germline V lookup: CDR1 KGHDR, CDR2 SFDVKD. V was clipped by 3 bases and J by 4 bases; unmatched bases: 1. This CDR3 has 14 amino acids. Written as DNA, the CDR3 is TGTGCCACCAGTGATCACAGGGGCACCGGGGAGCTGTTTTTT. Translated: CATSDHRGTGELFF.

The chain joins TRBV7-8 to TRBJ1-3; D is ambiguous. Germline V gives CDR1 SGHVS, CDR2 FQNEAQ. V was trimmed by 1 base and J by 4 bases, leaving 14 bases between them. CDR3 length: 16 amino acids. The CDR3 DNA reads TGTGCCAGCAGCTTAGTCTTATATCAGGCAGGAAACACCATATATTTT. It translates to CASSLVLYQAGNTIYF.

The rearrangement joins TRBV24-1 to TRBJ2-2; unclear D gene. V was shortened by 3 bases and J by 1 base, with 8 bases between the two germline ends. The CDR3 is 15 residues long. The germline gives CDR1 KGHDR, CDR2 SFDVKD. The CDR3 DNA reads TGTGCCACCAGTGATCCCGCCAGGAACACCGGGGAGCTGTTTTTT. This translates into CATSDPARNTGELFF.

This clone was counted a single time. This rearrangement joins TRBV3-1 (or the pseudogene TRBV3-2) to TRBJ2-1, with TRBD1 matching 9 bases. The CDR3 spans 16 residues. Per the germline V gene, CDR1 is LGHDT and CDR2 is YNNKEL (reference sequence). V was pared by 5 bases and J by 2 bases, with 7 bases of the junction left unmatched. CDR3 protein: CASSYTGQGTYNEQFF. Here the CDR3 DNA reads TGTGCCAGCAGCTACACCGGACAGGGGACCTACAATGAGCAGTTCTTC.

This chain joins TRBV10-1 and TRBJ1-4; 12 nucleotides match TRBD1. Germline V gene lookup returns CDR1 WNHNN and CDR2 SYGVQD (reference sequence). V lost 3 bases to trimming and J lost 7 bases; unmatched junction nucleotides: 9. CDR3 length: 17 residues. Here the CDR3 reads CASSDGTGGFGTEKLFF. In nucleotides, the CDR3 is TGCGCCAGCAGTGACGGGACAGGGGGCTTTGGGACTGAAAAACTGTTTTTT.

Concerning this clone: The junction differs from germline at one of its ends, possibly a read error. This rearrangement joins TRBV25-1 to TRBJ2-2; 8 nucleotides agree with TRBD1. The germline gives CDR1 MGHDK, CDR2 SYGVNS. The CDR3 is 16 residues long. The CDR3 DNA reads TGTGCCAGCAGCGAATCGGACAGGGCGAACACCGGGGAGCTGTTTTTT. It yields the protein CASSESDRANTGELFF.

The chain carries TRBV7-6 and TRBJ1-5; 8 nucleotides agree with TRBD1. The length of the CDR3 is 15 residues. Unmatched junction bases numbered 6, after V lost 1 base and J lost 7 bases. Germline values: CDR1 SGHVS, CDR2 FNYEAQ. The CDR3, as DNA: TGTGCCAGCAGCTTAGGACAGGGGCTGGCGCAGCCCCAGCATTTT. It is translated as CASSLGQGLAQPQHF.

The CDR3 spells CASSEATGVAEQYF. The CDR3 DNA is TGTGCCAGCAGTGAAGCGACAGGCGTAGCCGAGCAGTACTTC. The chain links TRBV2 to TRBJ2-7, with D maybe TRBD1 (6 bases). Trimming pared 0 bases from V and 6 bases from J, leaving 12 bases between. The CDR3 is 14 amino acids. Germline V CDR1 and CDR2: SNHLY, FYNNEI.

The chain has TRBV19 and TRBJ1-4, with a tentative D call TRBD1 (6 bases). The ends were cut back, 6 bases at V and 0 bases at J, with 11 bases in the middle. CDR3 length: 15 residues. Germline loops: CDR1 LNHDA, CDR2 SQIVND (reference sequence). The CDR3 DNA is TGTGCCAGTAGACAGGGTACTGCAACTAATGAAAAACTGTTTTTT. Protein sequence: CASRQGTATNEKLFF. Complete variable domain (other parts from reference TRBV19 and TRBJ1-4): DGGITQSPKYLFRKEGQNVTLSCEQNLNHDAMYWYRQDPGQGLRLIYYSQIVNDFQKGDIAEGYSVSREKKESFPLTVTSAQKNPTAFYLCASRQGTATNEKLFFGSGTQLSVL.